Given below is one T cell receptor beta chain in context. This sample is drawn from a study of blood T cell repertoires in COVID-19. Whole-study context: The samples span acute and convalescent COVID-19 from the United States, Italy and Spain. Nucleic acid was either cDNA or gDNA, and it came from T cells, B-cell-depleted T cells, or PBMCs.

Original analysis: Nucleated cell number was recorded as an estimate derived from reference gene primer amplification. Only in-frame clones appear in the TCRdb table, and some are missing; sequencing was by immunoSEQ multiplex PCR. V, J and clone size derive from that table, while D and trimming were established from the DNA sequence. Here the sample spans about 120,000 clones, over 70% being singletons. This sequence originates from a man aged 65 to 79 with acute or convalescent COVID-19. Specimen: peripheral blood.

CDR3 in DNA: TGCGCCAGCAGCTTGGCCGTAGCCTCTTACAATGAGCAGTTCTTC. It yields the protein CASSLAVASYNEQFF. The chain uses TRBV5-1 and TRBJ2-1; D is uncertain. Germline-derived CDR1 and CDR2 are SGHRS and YFSETQ. This CDR3 is built from 15 residues. V was cut by 0 bases and J by 4 bases, with 11 bases left in between.